This T cell receptor (beta chain) was recovered during a study of identical twins. MiXCR was run by TCRdb on the 5' RACE reads, yielding one entry per CDR3 protein. Found here are about 720,000 distinct CDR3 sequences, 18% of them singletons; the top ten hold about an eighth. This clonotype has only a few counts. Its specificity is not known. Whole-study results and caveats: Partly confounded zero-insertion analyses could result from invariant MAIT and iNKT cells.

These data were likewise used in another study, on T cells expressing NK-cell markers. As that report states: The authors derived TCR beta repertoires from sorted CD3+CD56+NKG2C+, CD3+CD56+NKG2C- and CD3+CD56-NKG2C+ T cells. As a fraction of CD8+ T cells, dominant NKG2C+ clonotypes reached about 1.0-8% in 5 to 7 donors.

This sequence was found in a woman aged 18-30 years in good health. Sequenced: PBMCs.

CDR3 in amino acids: CASSPSSLAGVGRELFF. In DNA, the CDR3 is TGCGCCAGCAGCCCCTCTTCGTTAGCGGGAGTTGGCAGGGAGCTGTTTTTT. This rearrangement joins TRBV4-3 to TRBJ2-2; 9 bases line up with TRBD2. Germline V gene data show CDR1 as LGHNA and CDR2 as YSLEER. The junction had 15 bases not matched to a gene; V was cut back by 4 bases and J by 9 bases. This CDR3 is 17 amino acids long.